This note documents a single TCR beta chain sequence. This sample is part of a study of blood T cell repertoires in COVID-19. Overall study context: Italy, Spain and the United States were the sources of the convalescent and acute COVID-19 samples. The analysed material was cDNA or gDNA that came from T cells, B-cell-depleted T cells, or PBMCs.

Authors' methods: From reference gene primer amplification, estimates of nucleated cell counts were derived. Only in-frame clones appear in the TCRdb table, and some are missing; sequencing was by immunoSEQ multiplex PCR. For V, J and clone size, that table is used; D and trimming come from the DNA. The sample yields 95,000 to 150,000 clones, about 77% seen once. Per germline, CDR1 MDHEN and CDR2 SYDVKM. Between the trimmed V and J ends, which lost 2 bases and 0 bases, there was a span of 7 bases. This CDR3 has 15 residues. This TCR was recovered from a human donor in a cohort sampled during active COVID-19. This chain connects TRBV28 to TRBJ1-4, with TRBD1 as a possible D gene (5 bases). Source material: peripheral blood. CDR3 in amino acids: CASSLGGATNEKLFF. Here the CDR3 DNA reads TGTGCCAGCAGTTTAGGAGGGGCAACTAATGAAAAACTGTTTTTT.